The 31 T cell receptor beta chains presented below share a single source sample, sequenced in a study of control samples from healthy donors and cancer patients. Method: immunoSEQ multiplex PCR; TCRdb's copy keeps in-frame clones and lacks some. The data contain 150,000 or so clones, around 92% of them singletons. The specimen sequenced was blood. Every receptor here comes from a woman aged 45-65 years in good health.

The chain couples TRBV6-5 to TRBJ2-5; D is unresolved. CDR1 MNHEY and CDR2 SVGAGI come from the germline V gene. V was cut by 8 bases and J by 4 bases, with 14 bases left in between. There are 13 residues in the CDR3. CDR3: CASAERPRETQYF. As DNA, the CDR3 is TGTGCCAGCGCGGAGCGCCCTCGAGAGACCCAGTACTTC.

The rearrangement links TRBV14 to TRBJ2-3, with D unclear. There are 16 residues in the CDR3. Per germline, CDR1 SGHDN and CDR2 FVKESK. Deletions cut 2 bases from V and 1 base from J, with 13 bases between. The CDR3 spells CASSQTRTLGTDTQYF. In nucleotides, the CDR3 is TGTGCCAGCAGCCAAACCCGAACTTTGGGCACAGATACGCAGTATTTT.

The genes are TRBV12-3 or TRBV12-4 and TRBJ1-1; no clear D gene. Trimming left V 2 bases short and J 1 base short, with 5 bases between. The CDR3 is made up of 13 amino acids. CDR3: CASSLLANTEAFF. The DNA for the CDR3 is TGTGCCAGCAGTTTATTGGCGAACACTGAAGCTTTCTTT.

The J gene is TRBJ1-4, the V gene TRBV15; maybe TRBD1 (5 bases). V was cut by 8 bases and J by 0 bases, with 22 bases left in between. The CDR3 has 18 residues. Germline values: CDR1 LNHNV, CDR2 YYDKDF (reference sequence). Written as DNA, the CDR3 is TGTGCCACCCCAACCATCCGGGACGGGAAAACAACTAATGAAAAACTGTTTTTT. Residues: CATPTIRDGKTTNEKLFF.

This clone was seen once. The V gene is TRBV30, the J gene TRBJ2-7; no firm D call. The CDR3 length is 12 residues. Trimming took 2 bases from V and 0 from J, leaving 5 bases between them. The germline V gene has CDR1 GTSNPN and CDR2 SVGIG (reference sequence). Here the CDR3 reads CAWSPASYEQYF. The CDR3 region has the DNA TGTGCCTGGAGTCCAGCCTCCTACGAGCAGTACTTC.

The chain links TRBV28 to TRBJ1-2; D is perhaps TRBD1 (5 bases). Per germline, CDR1 MDHEN and CDR2 SYDVKM. This CDR3 is built from 14 residues. Trimming removed 9 bases from V and 8 bases from J, with 22 bases in between. The CDR3 coding sequence is TGTGCCAGTGAAGGGGTGAGGGGTGTTGGAGGCTACACCTTC. Translated: CASEGVRGVGGYTF.

The J gene is TRBJ2-2, the V gene TRBV5-5, with 7 bases aligning to TRBD1. CDR1 is SGHKS, CDR2 YYEKEE, per germline (reference sequence). V was clipped by 0 bases and J by 7 bases; unmatched bases: 3. This CDR3 is 14 amino acids long. CDR3 sequence: CASSLVTGDGELFF. As DNA, the CDR3 is TGTGCCAGCAGCTTGGTTACAGGGGACGGGGAGCTGTTTTTT.

The chain uses TRBV24-1 and TRBJ1-1; the D gene is possibly TRBD1 (5 bases). V was clipped by 7 bases and J by 5 bases, with 13 bases between them. The CDR3 has 13 residues. Germline lookup yields CDR1 KGHDR and CDR2 SFDVKD. In DNA, the CDR3 is TGTGCCACCAGGGAAAGGGGTGGAACTGAAGCTTTCTTT. Protein: CATRERGGTEAFF.

This clone was seen once. The gene calls are TRBV11-2 and TRBJ1-1; 8 bases line up with TRBD1. The trim removed 3 bases at V and 3 bases at J, leaving 3 bases unmatched. CDR1 is SGHAT and CDR2 is FQNNGV in the germline V gene. This CDR3 spans 14 amino acids. The CDR3 spells CASSLPGGYTEAFF. CDR3 nucleotide sequence: TGTGCCAGCAGCTTGCCAGGGGGCTACACTGAAGCTTTCTTT.

This clone was seen only once. The chain couples TRBV4-1 to TRBJ2-3; the match to TRBD1 covers 7 bases. The CDR3 runs 16 residues. J gave up 5 bases and V 4 bases, and 12 bases lay outside the gene matches. Germline V lookup: CDR1 MGHRA, CDR2 YSYEKL. For the CDR3, the DNA is TGCGCCAGCAGCCTCCGGGACAGAACCCTCGGAGATACGCAGTATTTT. It is translated as CASSLRDRTLGDTQYF.

V usage is TRBV11-2 and J usage is TRBJ1-5; 7 bases agree with TRBD1. The V segment lost 5 bases and the J segment 2 bases; nucleotides outside the gene matches: 3. Germline loops: CDR1 SGHAT, CDR2 FQNNGV. The CDR3 covers 14 residues. The chain's CDR3 is CASSPGQRNQPQHF. The CDR3 nucleotides are TGTGCCAGCAGCCCGGGACAGCGCAATCAGCCCCAGCATTTT.

This clone came up once. The rearrangement joins TRBV6-1 to TRBJ1-2; D uncertain. Germline assignment: CDR1 MNHNS and CDR2 SASEGT. V lost 1 base and J lost 3, with 9 bases in between. The CDR3 has 14 residues. The CDR3 bases are TGTGCCAGCAGTGAAGTACCGGGAGACTATGGCTACACCTTC. Residues: CASSEVPGDYGYTF.

The table lists this clone with a count of one. The CDR3 loop reads CASSLSGQNYGYTF. CDR3 DNA sequence: TGTGCCAGCAGTTTATCGGGACAAAACTATGGCTACACCTTC. The chain carries TRBV27 and TRBJ1-2, with D possibly matching TRBD1 (6 bases). This CDR3 has 14 residues. V was trimmed by 0 bases and J by 2 bases, leaving 7 bases between them. The germline CDR1 and CDR2 sequences are MNHEY and SMNVEV (reference sequence).

The chain employs TRBV10-2 and TRBJ1-5; possible D gene TRBD1, 6 bases. CDR1 and CDR2 (germline): WSHSY, SAAADI. The ends were cut back, 1 base at V and 5 bases at J, with 12 bases in the middle. The CDR3 extends over 15 amino acids. The CDR3 DNA is TGCGCCAGCAGTGAGTTCCGGGACAAACATCAGCCCCAGCATTTT. Amino acids: CASSEFRDKHQPQHF.

This chain uses TRBV18 with TRBJ1-2; TRBD1 might be the D (6 bases). The length of the CDR3 is 15 residues. Per the germline V gene, CDR1 is KGHSH and CDR2 is LQKENI. Trimming shortened V by 4 bases and J by 0 bases, and 12 bases separated the two germline ends. The CDR3 region has the DNA TGTGCCAGCTCACAAGGGGGTAAAACTAACTATGGCTACACCTTC. It is translated as CASSQGGKTNYGYTF.

The sample holds one count of this clone. The chain combines TRBV12-3 or TRBV12-4 with TRBJ1-1; D is unresolved. The V and J ends lost 3 bases and 5 bases respectively, with 7 bases between them. The CDR3 runs to 12 residues. CDR3 DNA sequence: TGTGCCAGCAGTTTGAGTAGGACTGAAGCTTTCTTT. Encoded protein: CASSLSRTEAFF.

This clone has only one observation. The rearrangement links TRBV2 to TRBJ2-5, with D maybe TRBD2 (5 bases). V gave up 7 bases and J gave up 5 bases, with 14 bases separating them. Germline V gives CDR1 SNHLY, CDR2 FYNNEI. There are 13 residues in the CDR3. The chain's CDR3 is CASKASRSETQYF. CDR3 DNA sequence: TGTGCCAGCAAAGCTAGCAGGTCGGAGACCCAGTACTTC.

The V call is TRBV20-1, the J call TRBJ1-2; no reliable D call. Trimming took 3 bases from V and 0 from J, leaving 11 bases between them. Germline CDR1 reads DFQATT; CDR2 reads SNEGSKA (reference sequence). This CDR3 spans 14 amino acids. CDR3 residues: CSASLGFTNYGYTF. The CDR3 nucleotides are TGCAGTGCTAGTTTGGGCTTCACTAACTATGGCTACACCTTC.

The chain couples TRBV3-1 (or the pseudogene TRBV3-2) to TRBJ1-6; TRBD1 matches at 7 bases. J gave up 10 bases and V 1 base, and 1 base lay outside the gene matches. Germline CDR1 and CDR2: LGHDT and YNNKEL (reference sequence). This CDR3 spans 13 amino acids. For the CDR3, the DNA is TGTGCCAGCAGCCAAGGGGACAGCTCACCCCTCCACTTT. It is translated as CASSQGDSSPLHF.

This chain links TRBV5-1 with TRBJ2-7; D is uncertain. V was trimmed by 2 bases and J by 0 bases, leaving 6 bases between them. CDR3 length: 13 residues. Germline CDR1 SGHRS, CDR2 YFSETQ. CDR3 bases: TGCGCCAGCAGCTTACAGAGCTCCTACGAGCAGTACTTC. Translation: CASSLQSSYEQYF.

This clone was seen a single time. The gene calls are TRBV19 and TRBJ1-5; the match to TRBD1 covers 8 bases. The CDR3 is 19 amino acids. Germline assignment: CDR1 LNHDA and CDR2 SQIVND (reference sequence). The ends lost 3 bases at V and 3 bases at J; junction bases unmatched: 16. The CDR3 DNA reads as TGTGCCAGTAGTATGGCGCGGACAGGGACTTCGAGTTTCAATCAGCCCCAGCATTTT. As protein: CASSMARTGTSSFNQPQHF.

On this clone: Different DNA sequences within this sample yield the same CDR3. The chain uses TRBV20-1 and TRBJ2-1, with D perhaps TRBD1 (6 bases). V gave up 5 bases and J gave up 7 bases, with 9 bases separating them. CDR3 length equals 11 residues. Germline-derived CDR1 and CDR2 are DFQATT and SNEGSKA (reference sequence). The CDR3 loop is CSAGRGNEQFF. CDR3 DNA: TGCAGTGCTGGAAGGGGGAATGAGCAGTTCTTC.

This chain uses TRBV18 with TRBJ1-6, with TRBD1 identical over 7 bases. V gave up 6 bases and J gave up 7 bases; unmatched junction bases: 6. The CDR3 runs to 14 residues. The germline V gene has CDR1 KGHSH and CDR2 LQKENI. In nucleotides, the CDR3 is TGTGCCAGCTCTCGCGGGACAGCCAATTCACCCCTCCACTTT. Its protein is CASSRGTANSPLHF.

The chain joins TRBV12-3 or TRBV12-4 to TRBJ1-2; D not certain. The CDR3 has 13 amino acids. V lost 7 bases to trimming and J lost 8 bases, with 17 bases between them. The CDR3 DNA reads TGTGCCAGCACAAACCCGGGCCCGGGGGGCTACACCTTC. Translating gives CASTNPGPGGYTF.

The chain couples TRBV7-2 to TRBJ1-1; D might be TRBD1 (6 bases). V was pared by 3 bases and J by 6 bases, with 17 bases between. Germline V CDR1 and CDR2: SGHTA, FQGNSA. This CDR3 contains 15 residues. CDR3 protein: CASSLVGGGRSEAFF. The CDR3 DNA reads as TGTGCCAGCAGCTTGGTGGGTGGGGGGCGGTCTGAAGCTTTCTTT.

The V gene is TRBV6-6, the J gene TRBJ2-1; the match to TRBD2 covers 11 bases. The germline gives CDR1 MNHNY, CDR2 SVGAGI (reference sequence). V lost 5 bases and J lost 15; bases outside the gene matches: 9. The CDR3 length is 13 residues. CDR3 residues: CASSTPGLADPFF. CDR3 nucleotide sequence: TGTGCCAGCAGTACCCCGGGACTAGCGGATCCGTTCTTC.

The CDR3 sequence is CASSPLAGGNTGELFF. The DNA for the CDR3 is TGTGCCAGCAGCCCCCTAGCGGGAGGTAACACCGGGGAGCTGTTTTTT. The chain recombines TRBV11-2 with TRBJ2-2; TRBD2 aligns across 11 bases. J lost 2 bases, V lost 5 bases, and 4 bases had no gene match. This CDR3 is built from 16 residues. Germline V gives CDR1 SGHAT, CDR2 FQNNGV.

The chain recombines TRBV27 with TRBJ1-6; a possible D gene is TRBD1 (6 bases). The CDR3 sequence is 14 residues long. Looked up from germline, CDR1 is MNHEY and CDR2 is SMNVEV (reference sequence). The V end lost 6 bases, the J end lost 6 bases, and 12 bases lay between the germline ends. The CDR3 nucleotides read TGTGCCAGCAGCCTGACAGGAATTAATTCACCCCTCCACTTT. Protein sequence: CASSLTGINSPLHF.

The chain combines TRBV7-8 with TRBJ2-7; TRBD2 agrees at 7 bases. The CDR3 runs 14 residues. CDR1 is SGHVS, CDR2 FQNEAQ, per germline. The junction had 6 bases not matched to a gene; V was cut back by 3 bases and J by 4 bases. CDR3 nucleotide sequence: TGTGCCAGCAGCTTCGGGACTATTGATTACGAGCAGTACTTC. It is translated as CASSFGTIDYEQYF.

The chain employs TRBV10-2 and TRBJ1-1, with unresolved D. The V end lost 3 bases, the J end lost 8 bases, and 16 bases lay between the germline ends. Germline V lookup: CDR1 WSHSY, CDR2 SAAADI. There are 14 residues in the CDR3. CDR3 region: CASSEAWVGPEAFF. The CDR3, as DNA: TGCGCCAGCAGTGAAGCTTGGGTAGGGCCCGAAGCTTTCTTT.

This rearrangement joins TRBV7-8 to TRBJ1-5, with D unclear. V gave up 4 bases and J gave up 5 bases, with 9 bases separating them. The CDR3 contains 13 residues. Germline V gives CDR1 SGHVS, CDR2 FQNEAQ. The CDR3 sequence is CASSSWSDQPQHF. The CDR3 DNA reads TGTGCCAGCAGCTCCTGGTCTGATCAGCCCCAGCATTTT. The complete variable domain, with remaining parts taken from reference TRBV7-8 and TRBJ1-5, reads GAGVSQSPRYKVAKRGQDVALRCDPISGHVSLFWYQQALGQGPEFLTYFQNEAQLDKSGLPSDRFFAERPEGSVSTLKIQRTQQEDSAVYLCASSSWSDQPQHFGDGTRLSIL.